This TCR beta chain was captured in a study of control samples from healthy donors and cancer patients. The V and J ends lost 7 bases and 16 bases respectively, with 23 bases between them. This CDR3 is 13 amino acids long. Germline CDR1 is SNHLY and CDR2 is FYNNEI. The data were produced by immunoSEQ multiplex PCR, yet TCRdb's version contains in-frame clones alone and is incomplete. This table holds around 28,000 clones, more than 75% found once. The V and J genes are TRBV2 and TRBJ2-1, with D possibly being TRBD1 (6 bases). Sequencing was done on a sample of PBMCs. The receptor was isolated from a woman aged 40 to 55 with lung cancer. CDR3 nucleotides: TGTGCCAGCACCTGGACAGTAACACATGGGTTATTCTTC. Protein sequence: CASTWTVTHGLFF. Full variable domain (rest looked up from reference TRBV2 and TRBJ2-1): EPEVTQTPSHQVTQMGQEVILRCVPISNHLYFYWYRQILGQKVEFLVSFYNNEISEKSEIFDDQFSVERPDGSNFTLKIRSTKLEDSAMYFCASTWTVTHGLFFGPGTRLTVL.